This T cell receptor (beta chain) was sequenced in a study of OX40 agonist ivuxolimab in advanced cancers. This clone was seen a single time. Its antigen remains unknown. V lost 3 bases and J lost 10; bases outside the gene matches: 9. Germline values: CDR1 SGHNT, CDR2 YYREEE (reference sequence). The CDR3 length is 14 residues. Broader study findings: Both blood CD4+ and CD8+ T cells showed clonal growth by week 6 at 0.1 to 3.0 mg/kg.

Data came from immunoSEQ multiplex PCR; TCRdb stores just in-frame clones and leaves some out. The data contain 60,000 to 75,000 clones, approximately 81% of them singletons. The chain is built from TRBV5-4 and TRBJ2-1; 8 nucleotides match TRBD1. This TCR was sampled from an adult with an advanced solid tumor such as melanoma, head and neck, liver or kidney cancer. Sample: CD4+ or CD8+ T cells sorted from blood, taken in a trial of the OX40 agonist ivuxolimab. CDR3 nucleotides: TGTGCCAGCAGCTCACAGGGGGGCGGCGAGGAGCAGTTCTTC. Its translation is CASSSQGGGEEQFF.